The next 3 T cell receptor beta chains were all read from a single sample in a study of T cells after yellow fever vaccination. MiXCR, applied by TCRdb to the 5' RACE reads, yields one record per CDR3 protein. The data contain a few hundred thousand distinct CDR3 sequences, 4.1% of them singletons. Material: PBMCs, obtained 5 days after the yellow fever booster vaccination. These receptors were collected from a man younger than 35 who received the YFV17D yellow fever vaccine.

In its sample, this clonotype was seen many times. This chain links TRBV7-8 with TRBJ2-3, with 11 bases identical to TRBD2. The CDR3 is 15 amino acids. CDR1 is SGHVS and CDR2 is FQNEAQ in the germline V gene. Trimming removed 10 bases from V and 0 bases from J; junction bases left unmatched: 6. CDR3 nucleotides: TGTGCCACACTAGCGGGGGAATCTAGCACAGATACGCAGTATTTT. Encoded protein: CATLAGESSTDTQYF.

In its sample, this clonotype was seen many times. This chain's CDR3 is CASSLLVAQYV. For the CDR3, the DNA is TGTGCCAGCAGCCTACTAGTCGCGCAGTACGTC. The chain couples TRBV7-9 to TRBJ2-7; possible D gene TRBD2, 5 bases. The CDR3 runs 11 residues. V was trimmed by 5 bases and J by 9 bases, leaving 11 bases between them. Germline V gives CDR1 SEHNR, CDR2 FQNEAQ (reference sequence).

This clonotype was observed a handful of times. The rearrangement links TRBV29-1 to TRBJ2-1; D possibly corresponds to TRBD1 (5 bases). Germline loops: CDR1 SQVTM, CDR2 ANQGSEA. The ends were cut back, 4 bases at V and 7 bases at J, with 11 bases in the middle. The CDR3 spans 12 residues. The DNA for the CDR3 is TGCAGCGTTGTTCAGGGATTGAATGAGCAGTTCTTC. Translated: CSVVQGLNEQFF.